These 31 T cell receptor beta chains originate from one sample sequenced in a study of blood T cells in healthy people across ages. Sample-barcoded 5' priming and a J-beta primer mix drove a second PCR of roughly 7 to 11 cycles. TCRdb reanalysed the 5' RACE reads using MiXCR and keeps one entry per CDR3 protein. The repertoire holds 1.8 million or so distinct CDR3 sequences, 30% to 40% seen once, with about 23% in the top ten. The sample taken for sequencing was blood. Every receptor here comes from a human donor in good health.

This chain uses TRBV19 with TRBJ2-7; 9 nucleotides match TRBD1. Germline CDR1 reads LNHDA; CDR2 reads SQIVND (reference sequence). V lost 2 bases to trimming and J lost 2 bases; unmatched junction nucleotides: 4. CDR3 length equals 15 residues. The CDR3 spells CASSIHRDRAYEQYF. The DNA of the CDR3 is TGTGCCAGTAGTATACACCGGGACAGGGCCTACGAGCAGTACTTC. The full variable domain, its missing parts supplied by reference TRBV19 and TRBJ2-7, is DGGITQSPKYLFRKEGQNVTLSCEQNLNHDAMYWYRQDPGQGLRLIYYSQIVNDFQKGDIAEGYSVSREKKESFPLTVTSAQKNPTAFYLCASSIHRDRAYEQYFGPGTRLTVT.

The chain combines TRBV28 with TRBJ1-5; TRBD1 might be the D (5 bases). The CDR3 runs to 16 residues. CDR1 is MDHEN, CDR2 SYDVKM, per germline. Trimming shortened V by 3 bases and J by 1 base, and 13 bases separated the two germline ends. The CDR3 loop is CASSFRGLGSNQPQHF. The CDR3 region has the DNA TGTGCCAGCAGTTTTAGGGGACTTGGGAGCAATCAGCCCCAGCATTTT.

V gene TRBV14 combines with J gene TRBJ2-3; D gene ambiguous. The V end was cut by 4 bases, the J end by 11 bases, with 10 bases between. In germline, CDR1 is SGHDN, CDR2 FVKESK. This CDR3 region has 11 residues. The CDR3 sequence is CASSPLGMQYF. CDR3 DNA sequence: TGTGCCAGCAGCCCCCTAGGTATGCAGTATTTT.

This clonotype has more than one count but fewer than ten. V is TRBV20-1 and J is TRBJ2-5; the match to TRBD2 covers 9 bases. Trimming cost V 1 base and J 4 bases; bases outside gene matches: 4. This CDR3 contains 14 residues. Germline loops: CDR1 DFQATT, CDR2 SNEGSKA (reference sequence). CDR3 coding DNA: TGCAGTGCTAGAGGGAAGCGGGGGGCAGAGACCCAGTACTTC. Amino acid sequence: CSARGKRGAETQYF.

This clonotype has just a few counts. The rearrangement links TRBV7-8 to TRBJ1-1; D remains unclear. Germline V gene data show CDR1 as SGHVS and CDR2 as FQNEAQ. V was shortened by 6 bases and J by 1 base, with 12 bases between the two germline ends. The CDR3 consists of 14 residues. The CDR3 protein is CASSFSSPNTEAFF. CDR3 nucleotide sequence: TGTGCCAGCAGTTTCTCTAGCCCGAACACTGAAGCTTTCTTT.

V is TRBV2 and J is TRBJ1-4; D remains ambiguous. The germline V gene has CDR1 SNHLY and CDR2 FYNNEI. This CDR3 has 15 amino acids. With 3 bases removed from V and 7 bases from J, the gap between germline ends came to 15 bases. CDR3 nucleotides: TGTGCCAGCAGTGACATTCGCCAGGCCTCTGAAAAACTGTTTTTT. Protein sequence: CASSDIRQASEKLFF.

The chain uses TRBV4-2 and TRBJ1-5; the D gene is possibly TRBD1 (5 bases). This CDR3 spans 14 amino acids. Trimming left V 3 bases short and J 3 bases short, with 9 bases between. Germline CDR1 LGHNA, CDR2 YNFKEQ. In DNA form, the CDR3 reads TGTGCCAGCAGCCAGACAGAACCCAATCAGCCCCAGCATTTT. Residues: CASSQTEPNQPQHF.

The chain has TRBV25-1 and TRBJ1-2; TRBD1 aligns across 7 bases. Germline V gene data show CDR1 as MGHDK and CDR2 as SYGVNS. This CDR3 is built from 15 residues. V lost 5 bases to trimming and J lost 7 bases; unmatched junction nucleotides: 13. Here the CDR3 reads CASSPPWGQRGGYTF. CDR3 bases: TGTGCCAGCAGTCCTCCCTGGGGACAGAGAGGTGGCTACACCTTC.

The table lists this clonotype with a few counts. V is TRBV6-5 and J is TRBJ1-2; TRBD1 matches 10 bases. J was trimmed by 3 bases and V by 0 bases; bases with no gene match: 10. The CDR3 length is 18 residues. The germline V gene encodes CDR1 MNHEY and CDR2 SVGAGI. This CDR3 is CASSYSGPGQGIYYGYTF. The CDR3 nucleotides are TGTGCCAGCAGTTACTCGGGACCGGGACAGGGGATTTACTATGGCTACACCTTC.

The rearrangement uses TRBV12-3 or TRBV12-4 and TRBJ2-5; 7 bases match TRBD1. The V segment lost 3 bases and the J segment 5 bases; nucleotides outside the gene matches: 6. CDR3 length equals 14 residues. The CDR3 bases are TGTGCCAGCAGTTTCGACAGGGCTAGGGAGACCCAGTACTTC. Protein product: CASSFDRARETQYF.

The gene calls are TRBV9 and TRBJ2-1; D is unresolved. The CDR3 loop spans 15 amino acids. V lost 0 bases to trimming and J lost 9 bases, with 16 bases between them. Germline assignment: CDR1 SGDLS and CDR2 YYNGEE. CDR3 amino acids: CASSVGREPPSEQFF. The CDR3 DNA is TGTGCCAGCAGCGTAGGTAGGGAACCTCCCAGTGAGCAGTTCTTC. The complete variable domain, with remaining parts taken from reference TRBV9 and TRBJ2-1, reads DSGVTQTPKHLITATGQRVTLRCSPRSGDLSVYWYQQSLDQGLQFLIQYYNGEERAKGNILERFSAQQFPDLHSELNLSSLELGDSALYFCASSVGREPPSEQFFGPGTRLTVL.

The V and J genes are TRBV29-1 and TRBJ2-3; D uncertain. V was clipped by 1 base and J by 9 bases, with 14 bases between them. This CDR3 contains 13 residues. The germline gives CDR1 SQVTM, CDR2 ANQGSEA. CDR3 sequence: CSVEVSLLGTQYF. CDR3 coding DNA: TGCAGCGTTGAAGTGTCCCTCTTGGGGACGCAGTATTTT.

The V call is TRBV9, the J call TRBJ2-7, with D possibly TRBD2 on 5 matching bases. The CDR3 sequence is 15 residues long. The V and J ends lost 0 bases and 7 bases respectively, with 17 bases between them. Per germline, CDR1 SGDLS and CDR2 YYNGEE. CDR3 sequence reads: CASSVDYGVEDEQYF. CDR3 nucleotide sequence: TGTGCCAGCAGCGTAGATTACGGGGTGGAGGATGAGCAGTACTTC.

This clonotype was counted between two and nine times. The chain has TRBV11-2 and TRBJ2-1; a possible D gene is TRBD1 (5 bases). The ends were cut back, 7 bases at V and 4 bases at J, with 14 bases in the middle. Germline assignment: CDR1 SGHAT and CDR2 FQNNGV. The length of the CDR3 is 14 residues. For the CDR3, the DNA is TGTGCCAGCACCCCGGGCAGGACATACAATGAGCAGTTCTTC. Its protein product is CASTPGRTYNEQFF.

This rearrangement joins TRBV6-1 to TRBJ1-5, with D possibly being TRBD1 (5 bases). V was clipped by 1 base and J by 8 bases, with 9 bases between them. Looked up from germline, CDR1 is MNHNS and CDR2 is SASEGT. The CDR3 spans 13 residues. CDR3 residues: CASSEGGQEPQHF. As DNA, the CDR3 is TGTGCCAGCAGTGAAGGGGGCCAGGAGCCCCAGCATTTT.

The chain carries TRBV6-2 or TRBV6-3 and TRBJ1-1, with D possibly matching TRBD1 (6 bases). Germline V gene data show CDR1 as MNHEY and CDR2 as SVGEGT. The V end lost 4 bases, the J end lost 4 bases, and 19 bases lay between the germline ends. CDR3 size: 16 residues. CDR3 sequence reads: CASSWDSGGLSTEAFF. DNA of the CDR3: TGTGCCAGCAGTTGGGATTCCGGGGGGCTGAGCACTGAAGCTTTCTTT.

This clonotype came up a few times. The chain has TRBV11-2 and TRBJ2-7, with 9 bases matching TRBD1. The CDR3 extends over 15 amino acids. V lost 1 base, J lost 3 bases, and 4 bases stayed unmatched. Germline CDR1 reads SGHAT; CDR2 reads FQNNGV. The CDR3, as DNA: TGTGCCAGCAGCTTAGCAGCGACAGGGGGCTACGAGCAGTACTTC. This sequence encodes CASSLAATGGYEQYF.

Only a few counts were recorded for this clonotype. This chain uses TRBV12-3 or TRBV12-4 with TRBJ2-7, with D possibly called TRBD1 or TRBD2 (5 bases each). The ends were cut back, 4 bases at V and 0 bases at J, with 13 bases in the middle. CDR3 length equals 15 residues. The CDR3 DNA sequence: TGTGCCAGCAGTTCGGACACGAGCGGCTCCTACGAGCAGTACTTC. Protein sequence: CASSSDTSGSYEQYF.

This clonotype has a handful of counts. This sequence joins TRBV3-1 and TRBJ2-5; D may be TRBD1 (5 bases). The CDR3 runs 15 residues. V lost 0 bases and J lost 2, with 10 bases in between. CDR1 and CDR2 (germline): LGHDT, YNNKEL (reference sequence). This CDR3 reads CASSQDFTGQETQYF. The CDR3 bases are TGTGCCAGCAGCCAAGATTTCACAGGACAAGAGACCCAGTACTTC.

This chain's CDR3 is CAIRADRVGGTDTQYF. The CDR3 DNA reads as TGTGCCATCAGGGCGGACAGGGTTGGGGGCACAGATACGCAGTATTTT. The V gene is TRBV10-3, the J gene TRBJ2-3, with 8 positions matching TRBD1. The V and J ends lost 6 bases and 1 base, in that order; junction bases with no gene match: 9. CDR1 and CDR2 (germline): ENHRY, SYGVKD. The CDR3 contains 16 residues.

This clonotype has just a few counts. V usage is TRBV7-3 and J usage is TRBJ1-1, with no clear D. Trimming took 6 bases from V and 4 from J, leaving 15 bases between them. This CDR3 has 14 amino acids. Germline assignment: CDR1 SGHTA and CDR2 FQGTGA. The CDR3 region is CASSVAGAGTEAFF. The CDR3 DNA is TGTGCCAGCAGTGTGGCGGGCGCCGGCACTGAAGCTTTCTTT.

The V gene is TRBV3-1, the J gene TRBJ2-3; 14 nucleotides match TRBD2. V lost 6 bases, J lost 6 bases, and 8 bases stayed unmatched. Germline assignment: CDR1 LGHDT and CDR2 YNNKEL (reference sequence). This CDR3 comprises 16 residues. CDR3 in amino acids: CASSWTSGGLADTQYF. In nucleotides, the CDR3 is TGTGCCAGCAGTTGGACTAGCGGGGGGCTTGCGGATACGCAGTATTTT.

This clonotype was counted only a few times. The chain employs TRBV20-1 and TRBJ1-4, with 7 bases aligning to TRBD1. CDR1 is DFQATT, CDR2 SNEGSKA, per germline (reference sequence). The CDR3 contains 14 residues. The junction had 5 bases not matched to a gene; V was cut back by 3 bases and J by 4 bases. The chain's CDR3 is CSASRQGFNEKLFF. The CDR3, as DNA: TGCAGTGCTAGTAGACAGGGTTTTAATGAAAAACTGTTTTTT.

This clonotype was seen more than once but under ten times. The chain links TRBV29-1 to TRBJ1-2; D unresolved. The CDR3 spans 11 residues. Trimming took 7 bases from V and 7 from J, leaving 13 bases between them. Looked up from germline, CDR1 is SQVTM and CDR2 is ANQGSEA. The CDR3 region has the DNA TGCAGCGCCCTCGAGGGCTTTGGCTACACCTTC. It specifies CSALEGFGYTF.

This clonotype has only a few counts. An end of the junction differs from the germline gene, which may be a read error. The chain joins TRBV10-3 to TRBJ2-7, with a possible D match to TRBD1 (6 bases). CDR3 length: 14 residues. The V gene's germline CDR1 is ENHRY and CDR2 SYGVKD. CDR3 in DNA: TGTGCCATCGGTGAGAAAACAGGGTTCGACGAGCAGTACTTC. Translation: CAIGEKTGFDEQYF.

The chain employs TRBV5-5 and TRBJ2-3; 9 positions match TRBD1. The V segment lost 3 bases and the J segment 5 bases; nucleotides outside the gene matches: 10. Germline assignment: CDR1 SGHKS and CDR2 YYEKEE (reference sequence). The CDR3 totals 16 residues. The CDR3 sequence is CASSSSGTGTIDTQYF. As DNA, the CDR3 is TGTGCCAGCAGCTCATCCGGGACAGGGACTATAGATACGCAGTATTTT.

This clonotype has only a few counts. This CDR3 reads CSVGGGKRDPTNEKLFF. Here the CDR3 DNA reads TGCAGCGTTGGGGGAGGGAAGAGGGACCCAACTAATGAAAAACTGTTTTTT. This chain links TRBV29-1 with TRBJ1-4; TRBD1 might be the D (5 bases). The CDR3 consists of 17 residues. V was trimmed by 4 bases and J by 0 bases, leaving 18 bases between them. CDR1 and CDR2 from the germline V gene are SQVTM and ANQGSEA. The full variable domain, in which reference TRBV29-1 and TRBJ1-4 provide the parts outside the CDR3, is SAVISQKPSRDICQRGTSLTIQCQVDSQVTMMFWYRQQPGQSLTLIATANQGSEATYESGFVIDKFPISRPNLTFSTLTVSNMSPEDSSIYLCSVGGGKRDPTNEKLFFGSGTQLSVL.

This sequence joins TRBV12-3 or TRBV12-4 and TRBJ2-7, with D unresolved. V lost 2 bases and J lost 3, with 11 bases in between. This CDR3 comprises 14 residues. This CDR3 reads CASSLSGLRYEQYF. CDR3 nucleotide sequence: TGTGCCAGCAGTTTAAGTGGGTTACGCTACGAGCAGTACTTC.

This sequence joins TRBV28 and TRBJ2-7, with D perhaps given as TRBD1 or TRBD2 (5 bases each). CDR3 length equals 16 residues. V gave up 2 bases and J gave up 5 bases, with 19 bases separating them. Germline V lookup: CDR1 MDHEN, CDR2 SYDVKM. The CDR3 is CASSLSLPGAGDEQYF. The CDR3 DNA is TGTGCCAGCAGTTTAAGCCTCCCTGGGGCCGGGGACGAGCAGTACTTC.

This clonotype has just a few counts. V is TRBV29-1 and J is TRBJ2-3, with TRBD1 matching 9 bases. V lost 7 bases, J lost 5 bases, and 7 bases stayed unmatched. Germline V gives CDR1 SQVTM, CDR2 ANQGSEA. This CDR3 has 13 residues. The CDR3 loop is CSARQGDRDTQYF. The CDR3 DNA follows: TGCAGCGCCAGACAGGGGGATCGAGATACGCAGTATTTT.

The genes are TRBV20-1 and TRBJ2-1; 7 nucleotides match TRBD2. The J segment lost 3 bases and the V segment lost 6 bases, leaving 8 bases of the junction unmatched. Germline CDR1 is DFQATT and CDR2 is SNEGSKA (reference sequence). The CDR3 is made up of 14 amino acids. The CDR3 protein is CSAWGVAGYNEQFF. The CDR3 bases are TGCAGTGCGTGGGGGGTAGCGGGCTACAATGAGCAGTTCTTC.